What follows are 18 T cell receptor beta chains derived from one specimen sequenced in a study of shared clonotypes between healthy human individuals. Profiling relied on immunoSEQ multiplex PCR, and the TCRdb table lists in-frame clones only, not all of them. The sample carries 2 million to 2.5 million clones, roughly 95% recorded once. Sequences were obtained from naive CD4+ T cells sorted from blood. The subset: CD45RA+ positively selected. The receptors were sampled from a man between 18 and 35 years old in good health.

The V and J genes are TRBV6-6 and TRBJ2-2, with D possibly TRBD1 on 6 matching bases. The CDR3 spans 15 residues. Germline V gene data show CDR1 as MNHNY and CDR2 as SVGAGI (reference sequence). V was clipped by 4 bases and J by 2 bases, with 11 bases between them. This CDR3 reads CASSWAGENTGELFF. The CDR3 coding sequence is TGTGCCAGCAGTTGGGCAGGGGAAAACACCGGGGAGCTGTTTTTT.

CDR3 residues: CASTPPGTSGYEQYF. The CDR3 DNA follows: TGTGCCAGCACCCCGCCCGGGACTAGCGGCTACGAGCAGTACTTC. The chain carries TRBV2 and TRBJ2-7, with TRBD2 identical over 11 bases. Germline V CDR1 and CDR2: SNHLY, FYNNEI. The CDR3 is 15 amino acids. Trimming cost V 7 bases and J 3 bases; bases outside gene matches: 8.

This clone has a handful of counts. This chain connects TRBV30 to TRBJ2-6; unclear D gene. From germline, CDR1 is GTSNPN and CDR2 SVGIG (reference sequence). V lost 3 bases and J lost 2, with 8 bases in between. This CDR3 contains 14 residues. The CDR3 nucleotides read TGTGCCTGGAGGCAGATCCCTGGGGCCAACGTCCTGACTTTC. Translating it yields CAWRQIPGANVLTF.

This clone has only one observation. The chain has TRBV7-3 and TRBJ2-3, with D unresolved. CDR3 length: 13 residues. Deletions cut 2 bases from V and 2 bases from J, with 5 bases between. Germline assignment: CDR1 SGHTA and CDR2 FQGTGA. CDR3 bases: TGTGCCAGCAGCTTAGCAAACACAGATACGCAGTATTTT. It translates to CASSLANTDTQYF.

The chain couples TRBV28 to TRBJ1-5; 9 bases map to TRBD1. CDR1 and CDR2 from the germline V gene are MDHEN and SYDVKM. The CDR3 has 15 residues. V lost 3 bases to trimming and J lost 5 bases; unmatched junction nucleotides: 5. CDR3 DNA: TGTGCCAGCAGTTTGGATACAGGGGGCCATCAGCCCCAGCATTTT. Its protein is CASSLDTGGHQPQHF.

Concerning this clone: The same CDR3 arises from other DNA sequences in this sample as well. The chain recombines TRBV6-5 with TRBJ1-1; maybe TRBD1 (6 bases). The CDR3 length is 15 residues. The ends were cut back, 5 bases at V and 0 bases at J, with 13 bases in the middle. Germline V gene lookup returns CDR1 MNHEY and CDR2 SVGAGI. The CDR3 bases are TGTGCCAGCAGTCGGGGGACAAAGATGAACACTGAAGCTTTCTTT. This gives the protein CASSRGTKMNTEAFF.

This chain uses TRBV6-4 with TRBJ2-7, with 10 bases aligning to TRBD1. The trim removed 10 bases at V and 6 bases at J, leaving 12 bases unmatched. The CDR3 length is 14 residues. Per the germline V gene, CDR1 is MRHNA and CDR2 is SNTAGT. The CDR3 region is CATPGQGLTCEQYF. CDR3 DNA: TGTGCCACGCCGGGACAGGGGCTCACCTGCGAGCAGTACTTC.

The chain carries TRBV2 and TRBJ2-1; D perhaps matches TRBD2 (5 bases). The CDR3 runs 14 residues. Trimming took 4 bases from V and 5 from J, leaving 12 bases between them. In germline, CDR1 is SNHLY, CDR2 FYNNEI. The CDR3 is CASSATTRNNEQFF. CDR3 nucleotides: TGTGCCAGCAGTGCGACTACCCGGAACAATGAGCAGTTCTTC. The complete variable domain, with remaining parts taken from reference TRBV2 and TRBJ2-1, reads EPEVTQTPSHQVTQMGQEVILRCVPISNHLYFYWYRQILGQKVEFLVSFYNNEISEKSEIFDDQFSVERPDGSNFTLKIRSTKLEDSAMYFCASSATTRNNEQFFGPGTRLTVL.

The chain links TRBV5-6 to TRBJ2-1; the D gene is possibly TRBD2 (6 bases). Looked up from germline, CDR1 is SGHDT and CDR2 is YYEEEE. The length of the CDR3 is 16 residues. Trimming removed 6 bases at V and 8 bases at J, with 24 bases between. The CDR3 nucleotides are TGTGCCAGCACTCCAAGGGGACTGGGCCTTTTCGATGAGCAGTTCTTC. Its translation is CASTPRGLGLFDEQFF.

The V gene is TRBV5-4, the J gene TRBJ1-6, with D hard to call. V gave up 4 bases and J gave up 11 bases, with 13 bases separating them. From germline, CDR1 is SGHNT and CDR2 YYREEE (reference sequence). The CDR3 spans 13 residues. The CDR3 coding sequence is TGTGCCAGCAGCCCGGATAGGGATGCACCCCTCCACTTT. Its translation: CASSPDRDAPLHF.

The CDR3 loop is CASSRDRFSGANVLTF. CDR3 DNA: TGTGCCAGTAGTAGGGACCGATTCTCTGGGGCCAACGTCCTGACTTTC. V gene TRBV19 combines with J gene TRBJ2-6, with D perhaps matching TRBD1 or TRBD2 (5 bases each). Trimming removed 4 bases at V and 0 bases at J, with 10 bases between. CDR3 length: 16 amino acids. Germline CDR1 reads LNHDA; CDR2 reads SQIVND (reference sequence).

This chain joins TRBV11-2 and TRBJ1-1; D uncertain. CDR3 size: 13 residues. Germline assignment: CDR1 SGHAT and CDR2 FQNNGV. Deletions cut 2 bases from V and 3 bases from J, with 7 bases between. In nucleotides, the CDR3 is TGTGCCAGCAGCTTAACAACAGACACTGAAGCTTTCTTT. It specifies CASSLTTDTEAFF.

The chain carries TRBV9 and TRBJ2-1; no clear D. The CDR3 length is 15 residues. Deletions cut 5 bases from V and 6 bases from J, with 18 bases between. Germline V gene lookup returns CDR1 SGDLS and CDR2 YYNGEE. This CDR3 reads CASSPQIVGFNEQFF. As DNA, the CDR3 is TGTGCCAGCAGTCCCCAGATCGTGGGGTTCAATGAGCAGTTCTTC. The variable domain in full, completed from reference TRBV9 and TRBJ2-1, reads DSGVTQTPKHLITATGQRVTLRCSPRSGDLSVYWYQQSLDQGLQFLIQYYNGEERAKGNILERFSAQQFPDLHSELNLSSLELGDSALYFCASSPQIVGFNEQFFGPGTRLTVL.

This rearrangement joins TRBV2 to TRBJ2-7; D unclear. Germline CDR1 and CDR2: SNHLY and FYNNEI. The CDR3 spans 13 residues. V lost 4 bases, J lost 0 bases, and 7 bases lay in between. Here the CDR3 reads CASSAVSSYEQYF. CDR3 coding DNA: TGTGCCAGCAGTGCCGTATCCTCCTACGAGCAGTACTTC.

The chain links TRBV4-1 to TRBJ1-1; perhaps TRBD1 as D (5 bases). The CDR3 covers 15 residues. The germline V gene has CDR1 MGHRA and CDR2 YSYEKL. V lost 4 bases and J lost 3, with 15 bases in between. CDR3: CASSLGEGWDTEAFF. The CDR3 coding sequence is TGCGCCAGCAGCCTCGGAGAGGGGTGGGACACTGAAGCTTTCTTT.

The V and J genes are TRBV7-9 and TRBJ2-3, with TRBD2 as a possible D gene (6 bases). This CDR3 comprises 16 residues. V lost 6 bases to trimming and J lost 5 bases, with 21 bases between them. The germline V gene has CDR1 SEHNR and CDR2 FQNEAQ (reference sequence). CDR3 residues: CASSQILTGVKDTQYF. Here the CDR3 DNA reads TGTGCCAGCAGTCAGATCTTGACGGGAGTTAAAGATACGCAGTATTTT.

This chain connects TRBV18 to TRBJ1-1; no reliable D call. The CDR3 contains 12 residues. The ends were cut back, 3 bases at V and 9 bases at J, with 11 bases in the middle. Germline lookup yields CDR1 KGHSH and CDR2 LQKENI. The CDR3, as DNA: TGTGCCAGCTCACCGGCCGTTAGGCAAGCTTTCTTT. Translation: CASSPAVRQAFF.

The J gene is TRBJ2-2, the V gene TRBV5-1, with D unclear. Germline V gene sequence: CDR1 SGHRS, CDR2 YFSETQ. The CDR3 sequence is 14 residues long. V was trimmed by 2 bases and J by 6 bases, leaving 11 bases between them. DNA of the CDR3: TGCGCCAGCAGCTTATCACAGTGGGCCGGGGAGCTGTTTTTT. This gives the protein CASSLSQWAGELFF. Full variable domain (remainder filled in from reference TRBV5-1 and TRBJ2-2): KAGVTQTPRYLIKTRGQQVTLSCSPISGHRSVSWYQQTPGQGLQFLFEYFSETQRNKGNFPGRFSGRQFSNSRSEMNVSTLELGDSALYLCASSLSQWAGELFFGEGSRLTVL.